The sequence of this TCR beta chain was determined in a study of identical twins (dated by TCRdb to about 2016). About the investigation overall: The study deep-sequenced TCR alpha and beta repertoires from monozygotic twins, unrelated adults of various ages and cord blood to test whether fetal clonotypes persist. Replicate twin experiments were performed at different times using different library preparation protocols to rule out contamination.

Receptors were amplified or captured by 5' RACE. The sample was run on an Illumina HiSeq 2000. A universal primer binding site was added through template switching, and the final cDNA carried a unique molecular identifier so that TCR cDNA molecules could be counted accurately. Specific primers in the conserved constant-segment region were used to synthesize first-strand cDNA for TCR alpha and beta chains. To control for contamination, every cDNA library was double barcoded, receiving both a SMART-Mk sample barcode and Illumina barcodes. TruSeq adapter sequences and Illumina sample barcodes were added in two successive PCR steps. The TCR alpha and beta cDNA libraries were sequenced on the Illumina HiSeq platform using custom primers. The original pipeline was this. MiGEC processed the raw reads to extract unique molecular identifiers, while MiXCR was used to determine the CDR3 positions. For each individual, recombination models were inferred using an EM algorithm with the repgenHMM and IGoR tools. The analysis of shared clonotypes was done with the tcR package in R, with sharing normalized by the product of cloneset sizes. To study raw recombination without the effects of thymic and clonal selection, out-of-frame nonproductive sequences were analyzed. The public reads were quality trimmed at Q25 with fastp and then assembled into clones with MiXCR by TCRdb, keeping productive beta chains. Entries are consolidated by CDR3 protein sequence, retaining the most common genes and DNA. The V and J calls were not made by the authors but by TCRdb's processing. The table for this sample lists 1.5 million or so distinct CDR3 sequences; under 35% of them were counted only once. In total, the top ten clones hold over 0.25% of the sample.

The germline V gene (reference sequence) supplies CDR1 LGHDT and CDR2 YNNKEL. Its CDR3 holds 15 amino acids, cysteine through phenylalanine. The read is trimmed to its CDR3 DNA, 45 bases read in frame from base 1. Compared with germline, V lacks 6 bases and J lacks 6 bases; bases without a gene match: 6. Overall results and qualifications from the work: Compared with coincidental sharing between unrelated individuals, out-of-frame TCR alpha sequences shared between twins had an excess of sequences with low generation probability. Abundant cord blood beta clonotypes had fewer insertions, young adult naive repertoires showed a similar but weaker trend, and memory repertoires showed no such trend. Because the same donors could not be followed over many years, the conclusions relied on cross-sectional statistical analysis. Out-of-frame TCR alpha sharing in monozygotic twins was systematically underestimated by recombination models, whereas sharing between unrelated individuals was in agreement with the recombination models. Invariant T cells such as MAIT and iNKT could partly confound zero-insertion analyses, although diverse VJ usage argued against such confounding for most clonotypes. A weaker excess of twin sharing was found in beta out-of-frame sequences because the signal-to-noise ratio was lowered by fewer shared sequences.

Every donor in the study was a healthy Caucasian. This clonotype was observed once. No cognate antigen has been identified for it. Within one base of it there is no much larger clone, and no base qualities were kept. Recombination connected TRBV3-1 to TRBJ2-1; 12 middle bases align to TRBD2. Input material: cord blood. The clonotype originates from a newborn girl in good health. The CDR3 loop reads CASSPSGGASNEQFF. The DNA sequence is given as TGTGCCAGCAGTCCTAGCGGGGGGGCTTCCAATGAGCAGTTCTTC.